This TCR beta chain was captured in a study of CD4 T cells in relation to SARS-CoV-2 and coronaviruses (dated by TCRdb to about 2021). Broadly, across the study: The ViraFEST assay cultured PBMCs with antigen for more than nine days, then sequenced TCR beta CDR3s to find antigen-specific clonal expansions. The negative reference condition was either a culture with an HIV-1 Nef peptide pool or a culture with no peptide. HLA restriction was mapped for shared crossreactive spike epitopes using patient-derived lymphoblastoid cell lines. At the level of individual TCR clonotypes, the study evaluated whether memory CD4+ T cells crossreact between the spike proteins of SARS-CoV-2 and those of common cold coronaviruses. The Adaptive Biotechnologies TCR-sequencing kit was used to sequence samples from three pre-COVID donors and the naive versus memory experiments, while other data came from Illumina-based sequencing. For other donors in the study, expansion assays were sequenced with a different, Illumina-based TCR-beta assay.

CD4+ T cells from unexposed donors were collected before the COVID-19 pandemic (2011-2018). After more than nine days of culture, CD4+ T cells were isolated with the EasySep CD4+ T cell isolation kit. As cell number allowed, CD4+ T cells from unexposed donors were tested for reactivity to SARS-CoV-2 S and N and to four common cold coronavirus spike pools. Each well held 2 million to 2.5 million PBMCs cultured in IMDM containing roughly 5.2% human AB serum and roughly 9.4 IU/ml IL-2. Half of the culture medium was replaced with fresh IL-2-containing medium on days 3 and 7. In general, triplicate replicate wells were used for every peptide culture condition. The leukapheresis product used for the unexposed donors was purchased from a commercial source. PBMCs were isolated from leukapheresis product or whole blood by Ficoll-Paque PLUS gradient centrifugation. PBMCs were either used fresh in the expansion assay or cryopreserved at -140 degrees C. The QIAamp Micro DNA Kit was used to extract genomic DNA from the CD4+ T cells.

What the study reported, not specific to this receptor: Because the crossreactivity analysis focused on spike protein, crossreactivity against other viral proteins was not assessed. Crossreactive clones showed significantly weaker SARS-CoV-2-driven expansion than monoreactive clones, consistent with antigenic imprinting. The study was constrained by small numbers of patients and of tested TCRs. Memory CD4+ clonotypes crossrecognizing SARS-CoV-2 and at least one common cold coronavirus spike were found in around 71% of donors. Pre-pandemic and post-infection samples were not both contributed by any donor, so tracing of the source of pre-existing responses was limited.

The CDR3 starts with the cysteine, ends with the phenylalanine, and has 18 residues. This entry keeps only the CDR3 DNA: 54 bases, framed from base 1. The germline V gene encodes CDR1 MNHNS and CDR2 SASEGT. V is trimmed back by 4 bases and J by 5 bases, and the junction contains 16 bases that no gene match accounts for. Concerning this clone: The clone's antigen remains unknown. Base qualities are not provided; no much larger clone lies one nucleotide away.

Library generation was performed with the immunoSEQ multiplex PCR assay. Turning to the authors' computational methods: During preprocessing, nonproductive sequences were removed, as were CDR3s that did not start with C, did not end with F or W, or were shorter than 7 amino acids. Antigen-specific clonotypes were called with the MANAFEST web app on the basis of expansion relative to the reference and to other culture wells. A clone was considered positive if the clone showed significant expansion compared with the reference culture in 2 of 3 replicate wells at an FDR below 0.05. To be called positive, a clone also had to show significant expansion compared with every other tandem well and an odds ratio greater than 5. Pairwise Levenshtein distance, computed with the stringdist R package after three terminal residues were trimmed from each end, was used as the measure of CDR3 homology. TCRdb carries this immuneACCESS record with in-frame sequences only. Its versions omit some clonotypes, under half of them owing to an unresolved V gene in the studies checked, with the rest unexplained. From that table come the V and J calls and clone size; the DNA was used to work out D and trimming. Within this sample are about 24,000 clones, with under 85% of them counted one time only. The ten largest clonotypes hold roughly a sixth of the sample.

What was sequenced was CD4+ T cells from PBMCs, cultured in vitro. This receptor was identified in a human donor in good health. This receptor chain uses TRBV6-1 and TRBJ1-4; TRBD1 fits 7 bases in the junction. The sequence in DNA is TGTGCCAGCAGTGCCCTAGAGGGGGCGGTCTCAGGGAATGAAAAACTGTTTTTT. Translated, this is CASSALEGAVSGNEKLFF.